This T cell receptor beta chain stems from a study of vaccination effects on CD4 cells after COVID-19. Clones were sequenced by immunoSEQ multiplex PCR, and TCRdb holds only the in-frame ones, with some missing. Here the sample spans around 60,000 clones, around 73% being singletons. In the ViraFEST assay, antigen-specific CD4+ clonotypes were identified by expansion after peptide-pool stimulation. After around nine days in culture, the CD4+ T cells were isolated. All participants had two doses of either the BNT162b2 or mRNA-1273 vaccine. The study found no prior SARS-CoV-2 infection in the vaccine recipients, who tested negative for nucleocapsid antibodies. The CDR3 contains 14 residues. The germline CDR1 and CDR2 sequences are MNHEY and SVGAGI. Trimming stripped 0 bases from V and 5 bases from J, with 9 bases between. On this clone itself: Its cognate antigen is unknown.

Findings and limits, study-wide: The study enrolled few convalescent patients and sampled no early post-infection timepoints. By a late point after vaccination, infection- and vaccine-induced clones had shrunk markedly through clonal contraction. Only 1 of 255 vaccine-induced clones from healthy vaccinees cross-reacted with common cold coronaviruses.

This specimen was CD4+ T cells from PBMCs cultured with HCoV-229E spike peptides, taken after COVID-19 vaccination. The sequence came from a human donor who received a COVID-19 vaccine. V and J are TRBV6-5 and TRBJ2-3; TRBD1 might be the D (5 bases). The CDR3 loop is CASSYSGALDTQYF. As DNA, the CDR3 is TGTGCCAGCAGTTACTCTGGGGCGTTAGATACGCAGTATTTT.